The rows below give T cell receptor beta chains drawn from one sample of a study of T cell repertoires in aging, cancer and after chemotherapy. One entry per CDR3 protein results from TCRdb running MiXCR on the multiplex PCR reads. The sample gives around 4,900 distinct CDR3 sequences, around 66% of which show up once; approximately 29% is in the top ten. The material sequenced was blood. The receptors were sampled from a human donor with a solid tumor. Each CDR3 is given with its conserved first and last residue. D genes are given only for firm matches. Size values are once, few and many counts, or a class for expanded clones, and some rows have none.

D gene: -
clone size: few
J gene: TRBJ1-2
V gene: TRBV14
CDR3 DNA: TGTGCCAGCAGCCAAGATATCACGCCCAGCGGCTACACCTTC
CDR3 protein: CASSQDITPSGYTF

D gene: TRBD1
clone size: once
J gene: TRBJ1-2
V gene: TRBV20-1
CDR3 DNA: TGCAGTGCTAGAGATTTCGGACAGGGCCTGGGTGGCTACACCTTC
CDR3 protein: CSARDFGQGLGGYTF

D gene: -
clone size: -
J gene: TRBJ1-5
V gene: TRBV6-6
CDR3 DNA: TGTGCCAGCATCTATTCCTTATTGGTAGCCCAGCATTTT
CDR3 protein: CASIYSLLVAQHF

D gene: -
clone size: -
J gene: TRBJ2-7
V gene: TRBV6-1
CDR3 DNA: TGTGCCAGCAGTGTCGGGACTGCCTACGAGCAGTACTTC
CDR3 protein: CASSVGTAYEQYF

D gene: TRBD1
clone size: large
J gene: TRBJ1-2
V gene: TRBV6-5
CDR3 DNA: TGTGCCAGCAGTCCCGTCACAGGGGGGAGCAGTTATGGCTACACCTTC
CDR3 protein: CASSPVTGGSSYGYTF

D gene: -
clone size: -
J gene: TRBJ1-2
V gene: TRBV10-3
CDR3 DNA: TGTGCCATCAGTGAGGAAAGGGACGCGGGTCGAGGGGGCTACACCTTC
CDR3 protein: CAISEERDAGRGGYTF

D gene: -
clone size: -
J gene: TRBJ2-7
V gene: TRBV19
CDR3 DNA: TGTGCCAGTAGTATCCAAGTAACAGGGATCCACGAGCAGTACTTC
CDR3 protein: CASSIQVTGIHEQYF

D gene: -
clone size: -
J gene: TRBJ1-3
V gene: TRBV19
CDR3 DNA: TGTGCCAGTAGCGAAGGGGTCCCAAGGAACACCATATATTTT
CDR3 protein: CASSEGVPRNTIYF

D gene: -
clone size: -
J gene: TRBJ2-1
V gene: TRBV29-1
CDR3 DNA: TGCAGCGACGCCGGGTTGGCGAGCTCCTACAATGAGCAGTTCTTC
CDR3 protein: CSDAGLASSYNEQFF

D gene: TRBD1
clone size: few
J gene: TRBJ1-2
V gene: TRBV20-1
CDR3 DNA: TGCAGTGCTTCGGACAGGGCAAGTCATGGCTACACCTTC
CDR3 protein: CSASDRASHGYTF

D gene: -
clone size: -
J gene: TRBJ2-3
V gene: TRBV7-4
CDR3 DNA: TGTGCCAGCAGCTTAGAGGTGCCGACAGATACGCAGTATTTT
CDR3 protein: CASSLEVPTDTQYF

D gene: TRBD1
clone size: -
J gene: TRBJ1-2
V gene: TRBV5-6
CDR3 DNA: TGTGCCAGCAGCCCGTCATTACAGGGGCGGATCTATGGCTACACCTTC
CDR3 protein: CASSPSLQGRIYGYTF

D gene: TRBD1
clone size: -
J gene: TRBJ2-7
V gene: TRBV12-3/TRBV12-4
CDR3 DNA: TGTGCCAGCAGTCCGGGGACAGGTTTGGCCTACGAGCAGTACTTC
CDR3 protein: CASSPGTGLAYEQYF

D gene: -
clone size: few
J gene: TRBJ1-3
V gene: TRBV7-9
CDR3 DNA: TGTGCCAGCAGCCCGGACAGCGTCTCTGGAAACACCATATATTTT
CDR3 protein: CASSPDSVSGNTIYF

D gene: -
clone size: -
J gene: TRBJ2-7
V gene: TRBV20-1
CDR3 DNA: TGCAGTGCTAGAGATTCGAGGGAGAGTCTCTACGAGCAGTACTTC
CDR3 protein: CSARDSRESLYEQYF

D gene: TRBD1
clone size: few
J gene: TRBJ1-2
V gene: TRBV6-5
CDR3 DNA: TGTGCCAGCAGTCCGACGGACAGGGGTGTCTACACCTTC
CDR3 protein: CASSPTDRGVYTF

D gene: -
clone size: -
J gene: TRBJ2-1
V gene: TRBV30
CDR3 DNA: TGTGCCTGGAGTTCCATCGCCTACAATGAGCAGTTCTTC
CDR3 protein: CAWSSIAYNEQFF

D gene: TRBD2
clone size: few
J gene: TRBJ2-7
V gene: TRBV18
CDR3 DNA: TGTGCCAGCTTCCCGGGAGGTTCCTACGAGCAGTACTTC
CDR3 protein: CASFPGGSYEQYF

D gene: -
clone size: -
J gene: TRBJ1-2
V gene: TRBV19
CDR3 DNA: TGTGCCAGTAGTTCTCCCGGGACACAGAACTATGGCTACACCTTC
CDR3 protein: CASSSPGTQNYGYTF

D gene: -
clone size: few
J gene: TRBJ1-1
V gene: TRBV6-5
CDR3 DNA: TGTGCCAGCAGGAAGGGATCGGGGAACACTGAAGCTTTCTTT
CDR3 protein: CASRKGSGNTEAFF

D gene: -
clone size: few
J gene: TRBJ2-7
V gene: TRBV30
CDR3 DNA: TGTGCCTGGAGTGTGACTAGCTCCTACGAGCAGTACTTC
CDR3 protein: CAWSVTSSYEQYF

D gene: -
clone size: -
J gene: TRBJ1-2
V gene: TRBV20-1
CDR3 DNA: TGCAGTGCTTCCCGGGGATCAGCCGGTGGCTACACCTTC
CDR3 protein: CSASRGSAGGYTF

D gene: TRBD2
clone size: -
J gene: TRBJ2-7
V gene: TRBV7-9
CDR3 DNA: TGTGCCAGCAGCACTAGCGGGGGAAACGAGCAGTACTTC
CDR3 protein: CASSTSGGNEQYF

D gene: -
clone size: -
J gene: TRBJ1-6
V gene: TRBV5-1
CDR3 DNA: TGCGCCAGCAGCCCGGACGAGAGCTCACCCCTCCACTTT
CDR3 protein: CASSPDESSPLHF

D gene: TRBD1
clone size: -
J gene: TRBJ2-3
V gene: TRBV29-1
CDR3 DNA: TGCAGCGCCCCGGGACAGGGAAGCGATACGCAGTATTTT
CDR3 protein: CSAPGQGSDTQYF

D gene: TRBD2
clone size: -
J gene: TRBJ2-7
V gene: TRBV6-1
CDR3 DNA: TGTGCCAGCAGTGAGCGACTAGCGGGAGCTTTCTCCTACGAGCAGTACTTC
CDR3 protein: CASSERLAGAFSYEQYF

D gene: -
clone size: once
J gene: TRBJ2-7
V gene: TRBV27
CDR3 DNA: TGTGCCAGCAGCGGCGACGGGCCTTCCTACGAGCAGTACTTC
CDR3 protein: CASSGDGPSYEQYF

D gene: -
clone size: -
J gene: TRBJ1-2
V gene: TRBV7-3
CDR3 DNA: TGTGCCAGCGCCCCCGACAGTAACTATGGCTACACCTTC
CDR3 protein: CASAPDSNYGYTF

D gene: -
clone size: few
J gene: TRBJ1-1
V gene: TRBV12-3/TRBV12-4
CDR3 DNA: TGTGCCAGCAGTGATGGCCGGGGAGCTTTCTTT
CDR3 protein: CASSDGRGAFF

D gene: -
clone size: few
J gene: TRBJ1-2
V gene: TRBV20-1
CDR3 DNA: TGCAGTGCTAGACCCCCCGGGACAAGTGGGGGCTACACCTTC
CDR3 protein: CSARPPGTSGGYTF

D gene: TRBD1
clone size: -
J gene: TRBJ1-2
V gene: TRBV2
CDR3 DNA: TGTGCCAGCAGTGAGCATCACAGACAGGGGGCGCGTGGCTACACCTTC
CDR3 protein: CASSEHHRQGARGYTF

D gene: TRBD2
clone size: -
J gene: TRBJ2-7
V gene: TRBV6-5
CDR3 DNA: TGTGCCAGCACCTCCGGGACTACCTACGAGCAGTACTTC
CDR3 protein: CASTSGTTYEQYF

D gene: TRBD1
clone size: -
J gene: TRBJ2-2
V gene: TRBV12-3/TRBV12-4
CDR3 DNA: TGTGCCAGCAGTTCGGCAGGGGGTTTCGGCACCGGGGAGCTGTTTTTT
CDR3 protein: CASSSAGGFGTGELFF

D gene: TRBD1
clone size: -
J gene: TRBJ1-1
V gene: TRBV6-2/TRBV6-3
CDR3 DNA: TGTGCCAGCAGCGCTGGACAGGGTGTCTTTCCTTTCTTT
CDR3 protein: CASSAGQGVFPFF

D gene: -
clone size: -
J gene: TRBJ2-3
V gene: TRBV14
CDR3 DNA: TGTGCCAGCAGCGTCCGGGGGGCCGGCACAGATACGCAGTATTTT
CDR3 protein: CASSVRGAGTDTQYF

D gene: TRBD2
clone size: -
J gene: TRBJ2-3
V gene: TRBV30
CDR3 DNA: TGTGCCTGGAGGCAGGGACTAATCACAGATACGCAGTATTTT
CDR3 protein: CAWRQGLITDTQYF

D gene: -
clone size: -
J gene: TRBJ2-7
V gene: TRBV18
CDR3 DNA: TGTGCCAGCTCACCCCAGTCACCGATGGTTGAGCAGTACTTC
CDR3 protein: CASSPQSPMVEQYF

D gene: -
clone size: -
J gene: TRBJ1-5
V gene: TRBV30
CDR3 DNA: TGTGCCTGGAGTGTTGGCAGCAATCAGCCCCAGCATTTT
CDR3 protein: CAWSVGSNQPQHF

D gene: TRBD1
clone size: -
J gene: TRBJ1-5
V gene: TRBV13
CDR3 DNA: TGTGCCAGCAGCGCCGGACAGGCAAATCAGCCCCAGCATTTT
CDR3 protein: CASSAGQANQPQHF

D gene: -
clone size: -
J gene: TRBJ1-3
V gene: TRBV5-1
CDR3 DNA: TGTGCCAGAAGCTCCCCCGGGGCCCGACGCTCTGGAAACACCATATATTTT
CDR3 protein: CARSSPGARRSGNTIYF

D gene: TRBD1
clone size: few
J gene: TRBJ1-3
V gene: TRBV5-6
CDR3 DNA: TGTGCCAGCAGCCAAAGGACAGGTGGAAACACCATATATTTT
CDR3 protein: CASSQRTGGNTIYF

D gene: TRBD2
clone size: -
J gene: TRBJ2-7
V gene: TRBV29-1
CDR3 DNA: TGCAGCGTCGCCACGGGGGGAGGACGGCACGAGCAGTACTTC
CDR3 protein: CSVATGGGRHEQYF

D gene: -
clone size: few
J gene: TRBJ1-2
V gene: TRBV7-9
CDR3 DNA: TGTGCCAGCAGCTACGACAGCTATGGCTACACCTTC
CDR3 protein: CASSYDSYGYTF

D gene: -
clone size: -
J gene: TRBJ1-3
V gene: TRBV11-2
CDR3 DNA: TGTGCCAGCAGCTTATCCGGAAACACCATATATTTT
CDR3 protein: CASSLSGNTIYF

D gene: -
clone size: few
J gene: TRBJ1-5
V gene: TRBV19
CDR3 DNA: TGTGCCAGTACGACAGAGAATCAGCCCCAGCATTTT
CDR3 protein: CASTTENQPQHF

D gene: -
clone size: few
J gene: TRBJ1-5
V gene: TRBV5-6
CDR3 DNA: TGTGCCAGCAGCCTGGGGGTAGGGACTAACAATCAGCCCCAGCATTTT
CDR3 protein: CASSLGVGTNNQPQHF

D gene: -
clone size: -
J gene: TRBJ2-7
V gene: TRBV5-4
CDR3 DNA: TGTGCCAGCAGCTTGGGGGACCTTACCTACGAGCAGTACTTC
CDR3 protein: CASSLGDLTYEQYF

D gene: -
clone size: once
J gene: TRBJ2-7
V gene: TRBV6-1
CDR3 DNA: TGTGCCAGCAGTGCCCTGGGCCCGGACGAGCAGTACTTC
CDR3 protein: CASSALGPDEQYF

D gene: TRBD2
clone size: once
J gene: TRBJ2-7
V gene: TRBV6-5
CDR3 DNA: TGTGCCAGCAGTTGGACTAGCGGGATTGAGCAGTACTTC
CDR3 protein: CASSWTSGIEQYF

D gene: -
clone size: -
J gene: TRBJ1-1
V gene: TRBV10-1
CDR3 DNA: TGCGCCAGCAGTCAGGATATGAACACTGAAGCTTTCTTT
CDR3 protein: CASSQDMNTEAFF

D gene: TRBD1
clone size: few
J gene: TRBJ1-5
V gene: TRBV20-1
CDR3 DNA: TGCAGTGCTACTTCCCCCCGGGACAGGGCGAATCAGCCCCAGCATTTT
CDR3 protein: CSATSPRDRANQPQHF

D gene: -
clone size: -
J gene: TRBJ2-2
V gene: TRBV5-1
CDR3 DNA: TGCGCCAGCAGCTTGACCCCAGGGGCGAACACCGGGGAGCTGTTTTTT
CDR3 protein: CASSLTPGANTGELFF

D gene: -
clone size: few
J gene: TRBJ1-2
V gene: TRBV29-1
CDR3 DNA: TGCAGCGTTGAAGATCGTGGGGCCTGGGGGTATGGCTACACCTTC
CDR3 protein: CSVEDRGAWGYGYTF

D gene: TRBD1
clone size: few
J gene: TRBJ1-4
V gene: TRBV10-3
CDR3 DNA: TGTGCCATGATTCGTGACAGGGGCTTCGATGAAAAACTGTTTTTT
CDR3 protein: CAMIRDRGFDEKLFF

D gene: -
clone size: -
J gene: TRBJ1-4
V gene: TRBV7-9
CDR3 DNA: TGTGCCAGCAGCTTTGCGGGGGGTAATGAAAAACTGTTTTTT
CDR3 protein: CASSFAGGNEKLFF